This T cell receptor (beta chain) is from a study of shared clonotypes between healthy human individuals. Naive-designated CD8 cells lacked CD45RO, were positively enriched for CCR7, and omitted terminally differentiated effector memory CD45RA+ cells. The donors, all of them Caucasian adults, lived in Nashville, Tennessee. This CDR3 spans 11 amino acids. V was cut by 5 bases and J by 4 bases, with 3 bases left in between. Germline assignment: CDR1 MDHEN and CDR2 SYDVKM. Original data processing: Filtering differed because ImmunoSEQ produced junction-only sequences that carried no quality scores. The assay was immunoSEQ multiplex PCR, and TCRdb's table has in-frame clones only and misses some. The DNA was the basis for D and trimming; V, J and clone size are from that table. The sample carries about 2 million clones, approximately 94% recorded once.

The genes are TRBV28 and TRBJ1-3, with no clear D. The clonotype originates from a man between 18 and 29 years old in good health. The sample was naive CD8+ T cells sorted from blood. This CDR3 reads CASSTGNTIYF. The DNA for the CDR3 is TGTGCCAGCAGTACAGGAAACACCATATATTTT.